The 28 T cell receptor beta chains below all came from one sample that was sequenced in a study of vaccination effects on CD4 cells after COVID-19. Culture lasted under 13 days before CD4+ T cell isolation. Antigens of these TCRs are unknown. Method: immunoSEQ multiplex PCR; TCRdb's copy keeps in-frame clones and lacks some. The sample includes 45,000 or so clones, 74% of them seen just once. The sample here was CD4+ T cells from PBMCs cultured without peptide, taken before COVID-19 vaccination. The receptor set was obtained from a human donor who had a prior SARS-CoV-2 infection.

The gene calls are TRBV27 and TRBJ2-5; D is ambiguous. CDR1 and CDR2 (germline): MNHEY, SMNVEV (reference sequence). V dropped 5 bases and J dropped 0 bases, with 7 bases sitting between them. This CDR3 is built from 13 residues. The CDR3 protein is CASSTPYQETQYF. The CDR3 DNA reads as TGTGCCAGCAGTACCCCGTACCAAGAGACCCAGTACTTC.

There are a few counts of this clone. The V call is TRBV9, the J call TRBJ2-1; D may correspond to TRBD1 or TRBD2 (5 bases each). The V gene lost 4 bases and the J gene lost 9 bases, with 17 bases spanning the gap. In germline, CDR1 is SGDLS, CDR2 YYNGEE. This CDR3 contains 14 residues. In DNA, the CDR3 is TGTGCCAGCAGCAATCGGGACGGCTTTTTTGAGCAGTTCTTC. Its protein is CASSNRDGFFEQFF. Complete variable domain (other parts from reference TRBV9 and TRBJ2-1): DSGVTQTPKHLITATGQRVTLRCSPRSGDLSVYWYQQSLDQGLQFLIQYYNGEERAKGNILERFSAQQFPDLHSELNLSSLELGDSALYFCASSNRDGFFEQFFGPGTRLTVL.

The CDR3 nucleotides read TGCGCCAGCAGCTTGGAAGGGATATCCTATGGCTACACCTTC. This sequence encodes CASSLEGISYGYTF. This sequence joins TRBV5-1 and TRBJ1-2; D unclear. This CDR3 has 14 residues. Germline V CDR1 and CDR2: SGHRS, YFSETQ. V lost 0 bases and J 4 bases, leaving 10 bases between the germline ends.

This chain uses TRBV24-1 with TRBJ2-2, with D possibly being TRBD1 or TRBD2 (5 bases each). V was trimmed by 5 bases and J by 6 bases, leaving 18 bases between them. Germline CDR1 and CDR2: KGHDR and SFDVKD. The CDR3 loop spans 16 amino acids. Written as DNA, the CDR3 is TGTGCCACCAGTGGCACGGGACCGGGCGAAGCCGGGGAGCTGTTTTTT. Protein: CATSGTGPGEAGELFF.

The V call is TRBV13, the J call TRBJ1-5; 7 positions agree with TRBD1. Germline V lookup: CDR1 PRHDT, CDR2 FYEKMQ (reference sequence). V lost 5 bases to trimming and J lost 0 bases; unmatched junction nucleotides: 7. The CDR3 consists of 16 residues. The CDR3 bases are TGTGCCAGCAGCGAAAAGGGACAGCCTAGCAATCAGCCCCAGCATTTT. This encodes CASSEKGQPSNQPQHF.

The chain has TRBV7-6 and TRBJ1-6, with D perhaps matching TRBD1 (6 bases). CDR3 length: 17 amino acids. Trimming cost V 2 bases and J 6 bases, with 17 bases left between them. Germline V CDR1 and CDR2: SGHVS, FNYEAQ. The CDR3 DNA follows: TGTGCCAGCAGCTTAAGAGGTGGGGGGCGCGTTAATTCACCCCTCCACTTT. It is translated as CASSLRGGGRVNSPLHF.

The chain joins TRBV5-1 to TRBJ2-3, with TRBD2 identical over 8 bases. V shed 0 bases, J shed 8 bases, and the junction held 5 bases outside the gene matches. CDR3 length: 14 residues. In germline, CDR1 is SGHRS, CDR2 YFSETQ. The CDR3: CASSLGSAGGTQYF. For the CDR3, the DNA is TGCGCCAGCAGCTTGGGATCGGCGGGAGGTACGCAGTATTTT.

The J gene is TRBJ1-2, the V gene TRBV7-9; D is possibly TRBD1 (5 bases). CDR1 and CDR2 from the germline V gene are SEHNR and FQNEAQ (reference sequence). Trimming took 5 bases from V and 2 from J, leaving 12 bases between them. The CDR3 runs to 14 residues. CDR3 in DNA: TGTGCCAGCAGCCCCCCCGGGGGGAACTATGGCTACACCTTC. It translates to CASSPPGGNYGYTF.

The chain combines TRBV10-3 with TRBJ2-1, with 10 nucleotides matching TRBD1. The CDR3 length is 13 residues. Trimming cost V 7 bases and J 15 bases; bases outside gene matches: 12. Germline V gene sequence: CDR1 ENHRY, CDR2 SYGVKD. The CDR3 spells CAINQDRGALMFF. Written as DNA, the CDR3 is TGTGCCATCAACCAGGACAGGGGGGCCTTAATGTTCTTC.

The V gene is TRBV6-6, the J gene TRBJ1-6; no definite D call. Germline assignment: CDR1 MNHNY and CDR2 SVGAGI (reference sequence). Trimming removed 5 bases at V and 6 bases at J, with 14 bases between. There are 15 residues in the CDR3. The CDR3 coding sequence is TGTGCCAGCAGTCCAGATGCATATGGTAATTCACCCCTCCACTTT. Translated, it gives CASSPDAYGNSPLHF.

The V call is TRBV19, the J call TRBJ2-2; a possible D gene is TRBD1 (6 bases). The CDR3 loop spans 12 amino acids. Germline V gene lookup returns CDR1 LNHDA and CDR2 SQIVND (reference sequence). CDR3 DNA: TGTGCGGGGGCCGGGGTATCCGGGGAGCTGTTTTTT. It is translated as CAGAGVSGELFF. Full variable domain (outside the CDR3, taken from reference TRBV19 and TRBJ2-2): DGGITQSPKYLFRKEGQNVTLSCEQNLNHDAMYWYRQDPGQGLRLIYYSQIVNDFQKGDIAEGYSVSREKKESFPLTVTSAQKNPTAFYLCAGAGVSGELFFGEGSRLTVL.

The chain joins TRBV9 to TRBJ1-5; D gene ambiguous. Germline V gene sequence: CDR1 SGDLS, CDR2 YYNGEE. This CDR3 comprises 13 residues. V gave up 0 bases and J gave up 6 bases, with 7 bases separating them. The CDR3 region has the DNA TGTGCCAGCAGCGTAGAGCCCTCTCAGCCCCAGCATTTT. It codes for CASSVEPSQPQHF.

This chain links TRBV19 with TRBJ2-7; the match to TRBD2 covers 11 bases. J gave up 2 bases and V 4 bases, and 10 bases lay outside the gene matches. Germline V gives CDR1 LNHDA, CDR2 SQIVND (reference sequence). The CDR3 is 17 amino acids. CDR3 loop: CASSRGLAVGDTYEQYF. The CDR3 DNA reads TGTGCCAGTAGTAGGGGACTAGCGGTCGGAGACACCTACGAGCAGTACTTC.

This clone appeared a few times. The chain couples TRBV5-1 to TRBJ1-2; 9 bases are shared with TRBD1. The J segment lost 8 bases and the V segment lost 3 bases, leaving 11 bases of the junction unmatched. CDR1 SGHRS and CDR2 YFSETQ come from the germline V gene. This CDR3 has 15 amino acids. CDR3 DNA: TGCGCCAGCAGCTCGCAACAGGGGGCCTTAATAGGCTACACCTTC. This sequence encodes CASSSQQGALIGYTF.

This clone has only a few counts. The rearrangement uses TRBV20-1 and TRBJ2-1; tentative D call: TRBD2 (6 bases). In germline, CDR1 is DFQATT, CDR2 SNEGSKA (reference sequence). Trimming shortened V by 3 bases and J by 12 bases, and 18 bases separated the two germline ends. The CDR3 has 13 amino acids. CDR3 DNA sequence: TGCAGTGCTAGTTCCCTGGAGGTGGGGGGGCAGTTCTTC. Protein: CSASSLEVGGQFF.

This chain connects TRBV5-1 to TRBJ2-3; 13 bases agree with TRBD2. This CDR3 is built from 17 residues. Germline assignment: CDR1 SGHRS and CDR2 YFSETQ. V lost 4 bases to trimming and J lost 4 bases; unmatched junction nucleotides: 9. The CDR3 nucleotides read TGCGCCAGCAGCGACCTAACTAGCGGGAGGGCCGCAGATACGCAGTATTTT. Its protein product is CASSDLTSGRAADTQYF.

This chain uses TRBV4-2 with TRBJ1-2; TRBD1 agrees at 7 bases. V shed 3 bases, J shed 5 bases, and the junction held 9 bases outside the gene matches. The CDR3 is 15 amino acids. The germline V gene has CDR1 LGHNA and CDR2 YNFKEQ. The CDR3 DNA follows: TGTGCCAGCAGCCAGGCCGGGACAGTTGCTTATGGCTACACCTTC. It encodes CASSQAGTVAYGYTF.

The rearrangement joins TRBV9 to TRBJ2-3; D gene ambiguous. In germline, CDR1 is SGDLS, CDR2 YYNGEE. CDR3 length: 12 residues. V lost 7 bases and J lost 2, with 8 bases in between. This CDR3 reads CASGESTDTQYF. In DNA, the CDR3 is TGTGCCAGCGGGGAATCCACAGATACGCAGTATTTT.

Only one count was recorded for this clone. The chain uses TRBV7-3 and TRBJ2-5; D gene unclear. Germline assignment: CDR1 SGHTA and CDR2 FQGTGA. This CDR3 is built from 13 residues. Deletions cut 1 base from V and 5 bases from J, with 8 bases between. The CDR3 sequence is CASSLRTRETQYF. The CDR3 nucleotides are TGTGCCAGCAGCTTAAGGACGAGGGAGACCCAGTACTTC.

The rearrangement joins TRBV19 to TRBJ2-3; D call uncertain. CDR1 and CDR2 from the germline V gene are LNHDA and SQIVND (reference sequence). The CDR3 covers 13 residues. V lost 7 bases and J lost 7, with 15 bases in between. The DNA of the CDR3 is TGTGCCAGTACGTGGGCGTCCTCAAATACGCAGTATTTT. Amino acids: CASTWASSNTQYF.

This clone came up once. This chain uses TRBV9 with TRBJ2-1, with D perhaps matching TRBD2 (5 bases). Germline CDR1 and CDR2: SGDLS and YYNGEE. V was shortened by 0 bases and J by 6 bases, with 7 bases between the two germline ends. The CDR3 runs to 13 residues. The CDR3 is CASSVVGANEQFF. The CDR3 bases are TGTGCCAGCAGCGTAGTGGGAGCCAATGAGCAGTTCTTC. Based on the CDR3 plus reference TRBV9 and TRBJ2-1, the full variable domain is DSGVTQTPKHLITATGQRVTLRCSPRSGDLSVYWYQQSLDQGLQFLIQYYNGEERAKGNILERFSAQQFPDLHSELNLSSLELGDSALYFCASSVVGANEQFFGPGTRLTVL.

The chain joins TRBV28 to TRBJ1-2; D unresolved. Germline V gives CDR1 MDHEN, CDR2 SYDVKM. V was pared by 6 bases and J by 1 base, with 6 bases between. The CDR3 consists of 12 residues. The CDR3 protein is CASSLLNYGYTF. The CDR3 DNA is TGTGCCAGCAGCTTACTTAACTATGGCTACACCTTC.

This chain uses TRBV9 with TRBJ1-5; D is unresolved. CDR1 and CDR2 (germline): SGDLS, YYNGEE. The CDR3 spans 13 residues. With 0 bases removed from V and 3 bases from J, the gap between germline ends came to 4 bases. CDR3 amino acids: CASSVDNNQPQHF. Written as DNA, the CDR3 is TGTGCCAGCAGCGTAGATAACAATCAGCCCCAGCATTTT.

V and J are TRBV4-1 and TRBJ1-5, with a weak D call TRBD1 (5 bases). V gave up 1 base and J gave up 0 bases, with 10 bases separating them. This CDR3 is built from 16 residues. Germline V gives CDR1 MGHRA, CDR2 YSYEKL. This chain's CDR3 is CASSQGTGDSNQPQHF. CDR3 coding DNA: TGCGCCAGCAGCCAAGGAACAGGCGATAGCAATCAGCCCCAGCATTTT.

The genes are TRBV7-8 and TRBJ1-1; 7 nucleotides line up with TRBD1. From germline, CDR1 is SGHVS and CDR2 FQNEAQ. Trimming took 5 bases from V and 2 from J; bases not matched to a gene: 5. There are 14 residues in the CDR3. CDR3 nucleotides: TGTGCCAGCAGCCCCGGGACAGCCAACACTGAAGCTTTCTTT. Encoded protein: CASSPGTANTEAFF.

For the CDR3, the DNA is TGTGCCAGCAGCCCGGGCAGGGGTGGCACTGAAGCTTTCTTT. This translates into CASSPGRGGTEAFF. The V and J genes are TRBV4-2 and TRBJ1-1, with D perhaps matching TRBD1 (6 bases). Trimming cost V 4 bases and J 4 bases, with 13 bases left between them. The CDR3 length is 14 residues. The V gene's germline CDR1 is LGHNA and CDR2 YNFKEQ.

This clone has just a few counts. This chain connects TRBV5-4 to TRBJ1-2; D remains ambiguous. Germline V gene data show CDR1 as SGHNT and CDR2 as YYREEE (reference sequence). The CDR3 contains 11 residues. Trimming shortened V by 0 bases and J by 3 bases, and 0 bases separated the two germline ends. The CDR3 DNA sequence: TGTGCCAGCAGCTTGGACTATGGCTACACCTTC. The encoded protein is CASSLDYGYTF.

The chain carries TRBV27 and TRBJ2-3; D call uncertain. CDR1 MNHEY and CDR2 SMNVEV come from the germline V gene (reference sequence). V was cut by 2 bases and J by 2 bases, with 5 bases left in between. The CDR3 sequence is 13 residues long. The CDR3 region has the DNA TGTGCCAGCAGTTTAAAATTCACAGATACGCAGTATTTT. Its protein is CASSLKFTDTQYF.